This TCR beta chain was profiled in a study of blood T cells in healthy people across ages. A sample-barcoded 5' primer and a J-beta primer mix were used in a second PCR of about 7 to 11 cycles. TCRdb re-called the 5' RACE reads through MiXCR, storing one row per CDR3 protein. There are around 800,000 distinct CDR3 sequences in the sample; about half occur only once, and 15% to 20% lies in the top ten. The V gene's germline CDR1 is KGHDR and CDR2 SFDVKD. The V end was cut by 4 bases, the J end by 12 bases, with 27 bases between. The CDR3 is 16 residues long. This receptor was identified in a man older than 75 in good health. The source material was blood. The chain combines TRBV24-1 with TRBJ2-7, with TRBD2 as a possible D gene (7 bases). CDR3: CATSDPRDMGGETLYF. In DNA, the CDR3 is TGTGCCACCAGTGACCCCCGGGACATGGGAGGGGAGACCCTGTACTTC.